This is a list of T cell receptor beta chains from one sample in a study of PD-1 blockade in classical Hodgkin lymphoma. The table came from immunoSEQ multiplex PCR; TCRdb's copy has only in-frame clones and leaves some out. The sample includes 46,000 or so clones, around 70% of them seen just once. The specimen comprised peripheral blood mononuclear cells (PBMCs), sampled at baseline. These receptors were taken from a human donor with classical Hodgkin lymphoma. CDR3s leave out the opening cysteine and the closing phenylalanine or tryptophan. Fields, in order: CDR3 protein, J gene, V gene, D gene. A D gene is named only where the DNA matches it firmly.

CDR3aa: ASSTPLAGGPKINEQF; j_gene: TRBJ2-1; v_gene: TRBV19; d_gene: TRBD2
CDR3aa: ASSLELPDTQY; j_gene: TRBJ2-3; v_gene: TRBV11-2; d_gene: .
CDR3aa: ASSQDRGHFQPQH; j_gene: TRBJ1-5; v_gene: TRBV4-1; d_gene: .
CDR3aa: ASSSPLDQETQY; j_gene: TRBJ2-5; v_gene: TRBV7-9; d_gene: .
CDR3aa: ASSEASSGEDLYNEQF; j_gene: TRBJ2-1; v_gene: TRBV2; d_gene: .
CDR3aa: ASSLAGATNEKLF; j_gene: TRBJ1-4; v_gene: TRBV28; d_gene: .
CDR3aa: ASSVTGEDLSEAF; j_gene: TRBJ1-1; v_gene: TRBV9; d_gene: TRBD1
CDR3aa: ASSEISTATNEKLF; j_gene: TRBJ1-4; v_gene: TRBV25-1; d_gene: .
CDR3aa: ASSELARTEETNEKLF; j_gene: TRBJ1-4; v_gene: TRBV25-1; d_gene: .
CDR3aa: SVRRTGENSPLH; j_gene: TRBJ1-6; v_gene: TRBV29-1; d_gene: TRBD1
CDR3aa: ASSLASSGDEQY; j_gene: TRBJ2-7; v_gene: TRBV7-6; d_gene: TRBD2
CDR3aa: ASSPRERVSGNTIY; j_gene: TRBJ1-3; v_gene: TRBV9; d_gene: .
CDR3aa: ASIPTSGYYNEQF; j_gene: TRBJ2-1; v_gene: TRBV5-1; d_gene: TRBD2
CDR3aa: ASGSETAGGPFNEQF; j_gene: TRBJ2-1; v_gene: TRBV9; d_gene: TRBD2
CDR3aa: ASSRAGSQPQH; j_gene: TRBJ1-5; v_gene: TRBV19; d_gene: .
CDR3aa: ASWGSGSTDTQY; j_gene: TRBJ2-3; v_gene: TRBV27; d_gene: .
CDR3aa: SVGAYLGGNEKLF; j_gene: TRBJ1-4; v_gene: TRBV29-1; d_gene: .
CDR3aa: ASSSHGMRGNTGELF; j_gene: TRBJ2-2; v_gene: TRBV4-1; d_gene: .
CDR3aa: ASSIYHRGDSPLH; j_gene: TRBJ1-6; v_gene: TRBV19; d_gene: TRBD1
CDR3aa: ASSVVASNIGGELF; j_gene: TRBJ2-2; v_gene: TRBV9; d_gene: .
CDR3aa: ASSIGAGAENEQF; j_gene: TRBJ2-1; v_gene: TRBV19; d_gene: TRBD2
CDR3aa: ASSLTSGSGNEQF; j_gene: TRBJ2-1; v_gene: TRBV5-1; d_gene: TRBD2
CDR3aa: ARRSDLMNTEAF; j_gene: TRBJ1-1; v_gene: TRBV6-5; d_gene: .
CDR3aa: ASSLVPGNTEAF; j_gene: TRBJ1-1; v_gene: TRBV5-6; d_gene: .
CDR3aa: ASSLDSPPPNYGYT; j_gene: TRBJ1-2; v_gene: TRBV5-1; d_gene: .
CDR3aa: ASSSVPGSQETQY; j_gene: TRBJ2-5; v_gene: TRBV5-1; d_gene: .
CDR3aa: ASRGPQGYEQF; j_gene: TRBJ2-1; v_gene: TRBV28; d_gene: .
CDR3aa: ASSYQDTEAF; j_gene: TRBJ1-1; v_gene: TRBV6-6; d_gene: .
CDR3aa: ASSLAPFTEADTQY; j_gene: TRBJ2-3; v_gene: TRBV7-8; d_gene: .
CDR3aa: ASSPAGGYEAF; j_gene: TRBJ1-1; v_gene: TRBV18; d_gene: .
CDR3aa: SVGLAGTGELF; j_gene: TRBJ2-2; v_gene: TRBV29-1; d_gene: TRBD2
CDR3aa: ASQPGLASTDTQY; j_gene: TRBJ2-3; v_gene: TRBV10-2; d_gene: TRBD2
CDR3aa: ASSLDGAVATEAF; j_gene: TRBJ1-1; v_gene: TRBV11-2; d_gene: .
CDR3aa: ASSRDRGNRETQY; j_gene: TRBJ2-5; v_gene: TRBV2; d_gene: TRBD1
CDR3aa: ASSPDGLSNQPQH; j_gene: TRBJ1-5; v_gene: TRBV7-2; d_gene: .
CDR3aa: ASQGGRAGNEQF; j_gene: TRBJ2-1; v_gene: TRBV5-1; d_gene: TRBD2
CDR3aa: ASSLAPPEAGGPQETQY; j_gene: TRBJ2-5; v_gene: TRBV7-6; d_gene: TRBD2
CDR3aa: ASSPESPAPMNTEAF; j_gene: TRBJ1-1; v_gene: TRBV4-1; d_gene: .
CDR3aa: AWAPGPRGYGYT; j_gene: TRBJ1-2; v_gene: TRBV30; d_gene: .
CDR3aa: ASSSTGTGGEQY; j_gene: TRBJ2-7; v_gene: TRBV6-5; d_gene: TRBD1
CDR3aa: ASNPGGGRGSTEAF; j_gene: TRBJ1-1; v_gene: TRBV5-1; d_gene: TRBD1